Listed below are T cell receptor beta chains from one sample, sequenced in a study of cytomegalovirus exposure and HLA in healthy donors. Clones were sequenced by immunoSEQ multiplex PCR, and TCRdb holds only the in-frame ones, with some missing. Of some 170,000 clones in the sample, roughly 65% were seen once. Sequencing input: PBMCs. The receptors derive from a man between 18 and 35 years old in good health and CMV-seropositive. The CDR3 runs from the conserved cysteine through the conserved F or W. A D gene is named only where the DNA matches it firmly. Some rows have no size entry. The others give once, few or many, or a class for an expanded clone.

V	size	D	J	CDR3	DNA
TRBV5-4	.	TRBD2	TRBJ2-1	CASSPSGGASEQFF	TGTGCCAGCAGCCCAAGCGGGGGGGCAAGCGAGCAGTTCTTC
TRBV11-3	.	TRBD2	TRBJ2-3	CASSDPSGPTDTQYF	TGTGCCAGCAGCGACCCTAGCGGACCCACAGATACGCAGTATTTT
TRBV28	.	.	TRBJ1-5	CASNTGINQPQHF	TGTGCCAGCAACACAGGGATCAATCAGCCCCAGCATTTT
TRBV28	.	TRBD1	TRBJ1-1	CASSWDRDAFF	TGTGCCAGCAGTTGGGACAGGGACGCTTTCTTT
TRBV18	.	.	TRBJ2-3	CASSPTYAGDTQYF	TGTGCCAGCTCACCAACCTACGCTGGAGATACGCAGTATTTT
TRBV18	few	TRBD2	TRBJ2-1	CASSPQPSGGYNEQFF	TGTGCCAGCTCACCCCAACCTAGCGGAGGTTACAATGAGCAGTTCTTC
TRBV19	few	.	TRBJ1-1	CASSIDQGGNTEAFF	TGTGCCAGTAGTATAGATCAAGGGGGGAACACTGAAGCTTTCTTT
TRBV19	.	TRBD1	TRBJ1-5	CASNPDRAGSQPQHF	TGTGCCAGTAACCCGGACAGGGCTGGGAGTCAGCCCCAGCATTTT
TRBV15	.	TRBD1	TRBJ2-5	CATSTGGRETQYF	TGTGCCACCAGCACAGGGGGCAGAGAGACCCAGTACTTC
TRBV11-2	few	TRBD2	TRBJ2-2	CASSSLAGPTGELFF	TGTGCCAGCAGCTCCCTAGCGGGGCCCACCGGGGAGCTGTTTTTT
TRBV27	.	.	TRBJ1-4	CASSNIPGSLREKLFF	TGTGCCAGCAGTAACATACCAGGGTCTCTGAGAGAAAAACTGTTTTTT
TRBV5-6	.	TRBD2	TRBJ2-5	CASSLGLAGSGPETQYF	TGTGCCAGCAGCTTGGGACTAGCGGGAAGTGGGCCGGAGACCCAGTACTTC
TRBV30	.	.	TRBJ1-3	CAWSVGGGNTIYF	TGTGCCTGGAGTGTTGGAGGTGGAAACACCATATATTTT
TRBV6-6	.	TRBD1	TRBJ2-1	CASSRRGQGDYNEQFF	TGTGCCAGCAGCCGACGGGGACAGGGGGATTACAATGAGCAGTTCTTC
TRBV11-2	.	TRBD2	TRBJ2-5	CASSPRLAGVMDGMETQYF	TGTGCCAGCAGTCCAAGACTAGCGGGGGTAATGGACGGGATGGAGACCCAGTACTTC
TRBV15	once	TRBD2	TRBJ2-3	CATSSPEAGVLTDTQYF	TGTGCCACCAGCAGCCCTGAAGCGGGAGTTCTTACAGATACGCAGTATTTT
TRBV5-6	.	TRBD1	TRBJ1-2	CASSPTTGDYGYTF	TGTGCCAGCAGCCCAACGACAGGGGACTATGGCTACACCTTC
TRBV4-1	.	TRBD2	TRBJ2-3	CASSQDQWLAGGSSTDTQYF	TGCGCCAGCAGCCAAGATCAGTGGCTAGCGGGGGGGTCTAGCACAGATACGCAGTATTTT
TRBV2	.	TRBD1	TRBJ1-1	CASRGDSRAFF	TGTGCCAGCAGGGGGGACAGCCGAGCTTTCTTT
TRBV11-3	.	TRBD1	TRBJ1-1	CASSTFRGPSNTEAFF	TGTGCCAGCAGCACTTTCAGGGGGCCATCCAACACTGAAGCTTTCTTT
TRBV28	few	.	TRBJ2-5	CASSFVQGAETQYF	TGTGCCAGCAGTTTCGTGCAGGGTGCAGAGACCCAGTACTTC
TRBV15	.	.	TRBJ1-5	CATSTLGNQPQHF	TGTGCCACCAGCACCCTAGGCAATCAGCCCCAGCATTTT
TRBV7-8	.	.	TRBJ1-2	CASSAWTDAVYGYTF	TGTGCCAGCAGCGCATGGACAGATGCTGTCTATGGCTACACCTTC
TRBV14	.	TRBD2	TRBJ2-2	CASSQRLAGAGELFF	TGTGCCAGCAGCCAGAGACTAGCGGGAGCCGGGGAGCTGTTTTTT